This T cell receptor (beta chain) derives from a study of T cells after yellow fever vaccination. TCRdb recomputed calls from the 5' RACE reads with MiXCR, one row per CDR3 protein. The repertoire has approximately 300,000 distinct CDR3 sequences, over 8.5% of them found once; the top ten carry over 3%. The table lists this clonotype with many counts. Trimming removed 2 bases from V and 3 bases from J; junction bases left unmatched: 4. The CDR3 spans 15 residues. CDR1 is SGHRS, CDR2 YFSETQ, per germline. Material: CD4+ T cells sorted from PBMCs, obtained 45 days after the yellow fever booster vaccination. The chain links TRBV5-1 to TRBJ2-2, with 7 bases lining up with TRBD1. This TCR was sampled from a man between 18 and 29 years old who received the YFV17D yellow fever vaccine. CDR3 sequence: CASSFTGTDTGELFF. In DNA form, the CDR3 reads TGCGCCAGCAGCTTTACCGGGACAGACACCGGGGAGCTGTTTTTT.